This TCR beta chain originates from a study of blood T cell repertoires in COVID-19. Study context: Spain, Italy and the United States supplied samples that represented acute and convalescent COVID-19. PBMCs, B-cell-depleted T cells, or T cells provided the cDNA or gDNA that made up the material.

The V end was cut by 0 bases, the J end by 0 bases, with 12 bases between. Germline loops: CDR1 MGHRA, CDR2 YSYEKL. The CDR3 covers 17 residues. TCRdb keeps only in-frame clones here, not all; method: immunoSEQ multiplex PCR. The top ten clones hold 5.1% of a sample with about 70,000 clones, approximately 85% of them seen once. The sequenced material came from peripheral blood. The origin of this receptor is a man at least 80 years old with acute or convalescent COVID-19. The chain couples TRBV4-1 to TRBJ2-1; D unclear. CDR3 in DNA: TGCGCCAGCAGCCAAGATCGTAGGAGTACCTCCTACAATGAGCAGTTCTTC. It translates to CASSQDRRSTSYNEQFF.